Listed here are 7 T cell receptor beta chains from one sample, sequenced in a study of cytomegalovirus exposure and HLA in healthy donors (dated by TCRdb to 2015 to 2018). Library preparation used the immunoSEQ multiplex PCR assay. As stored in TCRdb, this immuneACCESS dataset retains in-frame rearrangements with V and J assigned. A fraction of the clones does not appear; measured against another copy, unresolved V genes explain less than half of the discrepancy, and the remainder lacks a known reason. The sample profile shows some 170,000 clones; around 96% of them were found once. 0.89% of the sample lies in the top ten. Sequenced input: PBMCs. Receptors originate from a woman between 18 and 29 years old in good health and CMV-seronegative.

This chain links TRBV14 with TRBJ2-5, with 11 bases identical to TRBD2. With 1 base clipped from V and 0 bases from J, the junction kept 10 bases outside the gene matches. Germline CDR1 and CDR2: SGHDN and FVKESK. CDR3 length: 19 residues. Here the CDR3 reads CASSQVRRLAGHNQETQYF. In DNA form, the CDR3 reads TGTGCCAGCAGCCAAGTTCGTAGACTAGCGGGGCACAACCAAGAGACCCAGTACTTC.

This chain links TRBV19 with TRBJ2-3; the match to TRBD2 covers 8 bases. CDR1 and CDR2 (germline): LNHDA, SQIVND (reference sequence). The CDR3 runs 15 residues. The junction had 5 bases not matched to a gene; V was cut back by 1 base and J by 5 bases. The CDR3 sequence: CASSIAGGQGDTQYF. The CDR3 region has the DNA TGTGCCAGTAGTATAGCGGGGGGGCAGGGAGATACGCAGTATTTT.

This chain connects TRBV7-9 to TRBJ1-2, with 7 bases that match TRBD1. V dropped 4 bases and J dropped 4; count of bases not matched to a gene: 6. This CDR3 has 14 residues. Germline V gene lookup returns CDR1 SEHNR and CDR2 FQNEAQ (reference sequence). The CDR3 DNA reads as TGTGCCAGCAGCTACCGGGACAGTTTCTATGGCTACACCTTC. Its protein product is CASSYRDSFYGYTF. The variable domain in full, completed from reference TRBV7-9 and TRBJ1-2, reads DTGVSQNPRHKITKRGQNVTFRCDPISEHNRLYWYRQTLGQGPEFLTYFQNEAQLEKSRLLSDRFSAERPKGSFSTLEIQRTEQGDSAMYLCASSYRDSFYGYTFGSGTRLTVV.

The rearrangement links TRBV19 to TRBJ1-5; TRBD1 is a possible D gene (6 bases). The CDR3 contains 20 residues. The V end lost 3 bases, the J end lost 0 bases, and 24 bases lay between the germline ends. Germline V gives CDR1 LNHDA, CDR2 SQIVND (reference sequence). The CDR3 reads CASSIEGRSRGDYSNQPQHF. CDR3 DNA: TGTGCCAGTAGTATCGAGGGCCGTTCCAGGGGCGATTATAGCAATCAGCCCCAGCATTTT.

The rearrangement links TRBV19 to TRBJ2-5; D unclear. Germline assignment: CDR1 LNHDA and CDR2 SQIVND (reference sequence). The CDR3 is 14 amino acids. V lost 2 bases and J lost 1, with 8 bases in between. CDR3 in DNA: TGTGCCAGTAGTATAACAGCTTTCCAAGAGACCCAGTACTTC. As protein: CASSITAFQETQYF.

This clone was counted once. The chain carries TRBV18 and TRBJ2-5; D is possibly TRBD1 (5 bases). Germline values: CDR1 KGHSH, CDR2 LQKENI. The CDR3 has 13 residues. Trimming took 6 bases from V and 2 from J, leaving 10 bases between them. Here the CDR3 DNA reads TGTGCCAGCTCCCGACGACAGCAAGAGACCCAGTACTTC. Translating gives CASSRRQQETQYF.

The J gene is TRBJ2-5, the V gene TRBV15; TRBD1 aligns across 9 bases. Losses at the gene ends were 1 base for V and 4 bases for J; bases not matched to a gene: 13. Germline CDR1 is LNHNV and CDR2 is YYDKDF (reference sequence). This CDR3 spans 18 amino acids. CDR3 sequence reads: CATSRAPGGQGRGETQYF. CDR3 bases: TGTGCCACCAGCAGAGCCCCGGGTGGACAGGGGAGAGGAGAGACCCAGTACTTC.